The rows below give T cell receptor beta chains drawn from one sample of a study of persistence of HIV-infected CD4 T cells. These receptors have no identified antigens. Clones were sequenced by immunoSEQ multiplex PCR, and TCRdb holds only the in-frame ones, with some missing. The sample carries just over 40,000 clones, 78% recorded once. Sequences were derived from CD4+ T cells sorted from PBMCs after approximately 19-hour stimulation, sampled from a patient who received antiretroviral therapy. These receptors all come from an adult man with HIV who was CMV-seropositive. The CDR3 runs from the conserved cysteine through the conserved F or W. A D gene is named only where the DNA matches it firmly. Size is stated for part of the rows, as once, few or many counts, or as a class when the clone is expanded.

abundance: once; d_gene: TRBD1; v_gene: TRBV10-2; j_gene: TRBJ1-6; CDR3nt: TGCGCCAGCAGTGAGTGGGCAGGGGGCGGTAATTCACCCCTCCACTTT; CDR3aa: CASSEWAGGGNSPLHF
abundance: -; d_gene: -; v_gene: TRBV6-1; j_gene: TRBJ1-2; CDR3nt: TGTGCCAGCAGTGAAGCGGGCAGGGTAACCCAATCTAACTATGGCTACACCTTC; CDR3aa: CASSEAGRVTQSNYGYTF
abundance: -; d_gene: TRBD2; v_gene: TRBV3-1/TRBV3-2; j_gene: TRBJ2-2; CDR3nt: TGTGCCAGCAGCCGGGGACTAGCGGGAGGGACCGGGGAGCTGTTTTTT; CDR3aa: CASSRGLAGGTGELFF
abundance: -; d_gene: TRBD1; v_gene: TRBV30; j_gene: TRBJ1-1; CDR3nt: TGTGCCTGGAGTGGACAGGGGAACACTGAAGCTTTCTTT; CDR3aa: CAWSGQGNTEAFF
abundance: -; d_gene: TRBD1; v_gene: TRBV10-3; j_gene: TRBJ2-1; CDR3nt: TGTGCCATCAGGCCGGGACAGGTAGCAAATGAGCAGTTCTTC; CDR3aa: CAIRPGQVANEQFF
abundance: -; d_gene: TRBD1; v_gene: TRBV2; j_gene: TRBJ1-6; CDR3nt: TGTGCCAGCAGTGAGGACAGGGATTCACCCCTCCACTTT; CDR3aa: CASSEDRDSPLHF
abundance: -; d_gene: TRBD1; v_gene: TRBV4-1; j_gene: TRBJ1-2; CDR3nt: TGCGCCAGCAGCCCTGGGACAGCCACTAACTATGGCTACACCTTC; CDR3aa: CASSPGTATNYGYTF
abundance: -; d_gene: TRBD1; v_gene: TRBV6-6; j_gene: TRBJ2-7; CDR3nt: TGTGCCAGCAGTTACTCCGGACAGGGTAACGAGCAGTACTTC; CDR3aa: CASSYSGQGNEQYF
abundance: -; d_gene: TRBD1; v_gene: TRBV5-6; j_gene: TRBJ1-2; CDR3nt: TGTGCCAGCAGCTGGATTGACAGGGGTTATGGCTACACCTTC; CDR3aa: CASSWIDRGYGYTF
abundance: -; d_gene: -; v_gene: TRBV18; j_gene: TRBJ1-1; CDR3nt: TGTGCCAGCTCACCCGATATCCGCAGCACTGAAGCTTTCTTT; CDR3aa: CASSPDIRSTEAFF
abundance: few; d_gene: -; v_gene: TRBV7-9; j_gene: TRBJ1-4; CDR3nt: TGTGCCAGCAGCTCCCCCGGGACGACTAATGAAAAACTGTTTTTT; CDR3aa: CASSSPGTTNEKLFF
abundance: -; d_gene: -; v_gene: TRBV5-1; j_gene: TRBJ2-2; CDR3nt: TGCGCCAGCAGCTTAGGTCGATTCGTGCCCCCTGGGCTGTCGAACACCGGGGAGCTGTTTTTT; CDR3aa: CASSLGRFVPPGLSNTGELFF
abundance: -; d_gene: -; v_gene: TRBV5-8; j_gene: TRBJ1-5; CDR3nt: TGTGCCAGCAGCTTGGCGGGGCGGAATCAGCCCCAGCATTTT; CDR3aa: CASSLAGRNQPQHF
abundance: -; d_gene: TRBD1; v_gene: TRBV11-3; j_gene: TRBJ2-1; CDR3nt: TGTGCCAGCAGCTTAACAGGGGGTAAAACCGATGAGCAGTTCTTC; CDR3aa: CASSLTGGKTDEQFF
abundance: once; d_gene: -; v_gene: TRBV6-5; j_gene: TRBJ2-3; CDR3nt: TGTGCCAGCAGTCCCAGGCGGACTGGCACAGATACGCAGTATTTT; CDR3aa: CASSPRRTGTDTQYF
abundance: -; d_gene: TRBD2; v_gene: TRBV7-6; j_gene: TRBJ2-3; CDR3nt: TGTGCCAGCAGCTTAGAGGCTAGCGGGAGTACAGATACGCAGTATTTT; CDR3aa: CASSLEASGSTDTQYF
abundance: -; d_gene: TRBD1; v_gene: TRBV28; j_gene: TRBJ1-5; CDR3nt: TGTGCCAGCAGTCCCATAGGACAGGGGGGCAATCAGCCCCAGCATTTT; CDR3aa: CASSPIGQGGNQPQHF
abundance: -; d_gene: -; v_gene: TRBV18; j_gene: TRBJ2-5; CDR3nt: TGTGCCAGCTCACGGGGAGAGACCCAGTACTTC; CDR3aa: CASSRGETQYF
abundance: -; d_gene: -; v_gene: TRBV14; j_gene: TRBJ2-1; CDR3nt: TGTGCCAGCAGCCCACAACACAATGAGCAGTTCTTC; CDR3aa: CASSPQHNEQFF
abundance: -; d_gene: -; v_gene: TRBV11-1; j_gene: TRBJ1-2; CDR3nt: TGTGCCAGCAGCTTAGATCCGGGAAGCTACACCTTC; CDR3aa: CASSLDPGSYTF
abundance: -; d_gene: TRBD1; v_gene: TRBV19; j_gene: TRBJ2-7; CDR3nt: TGTGCCAGTAGGACTCGACAGGGAGCAAACGAGCAGTACTTC; CDR3aa: CASRTRQGANEQYF
abundance: once; d_gene: -; v_gene: TRBV5-4; j_gene: TRBJ1-5; CDR3nt: TGTGCCAGCAGCCGGGGGCATGGACAGCCCCAGCATTTT; CDR3aa: CASSRGHGQPQHF
abundance: -; d_gene: -; v_gene: TRBV7-2; j_gene: TRBJ2-7; CDR3nt: TGTGCCAGCAGCACCCGGTGGGCCTACGAGCAGTACTTC; CDR3aa: CASSTRWAYEQYF
abundance: -; d_gene: -; v_gene: TRBV12-5; j_gene: TRBJ2-4; CDR3nt: TGTGCTAGTGGTTTGGTACGATTGTATCCAAAGATCCTAGCCAAAAACATTCAGTACTTC; CDR3aa: CASGLVRLYPKILAKNIQYF
abundance: few; d_gene: -; v_gene: TRBV12-3/TRBV12-4; j_gene: TRBJ1-1; CDR3nt: TGTGCCAGCAGCCTGGGAGTGAACACTGAAGCTTTCTTT; CDR3aa: CASSLGVNTEAFF
abundance: -; d_gene: -; v_gene: TRBV30; j_gene: TRBJ2-1; CDR3nt: TGTGCCTGGAGTGTAGAGCGGGTATACAATGAGCAGTTCTTC; CDR3aa: CAWSVERVYNEQFF
abundance: -; d_gene: -; v_gene: TRBV7-3; j_gene: TRBJ2-1; CDR3nt: TGTGCCAGCAGCCTAACCGTGGACACCTTCACGGGGAGACAGTTCTTC; CDR3aa: CASSLTVDTFTGRQFF
abundance: few; d_gene: -; v_gene: TRBV3-1/TRBV3-2; j_gene: TRBJ1-3; CDR3nt: TGTGCCAGTACCCGAACAGGGCAATCTTTCTCTGGAAACACCATATATTTT; CDR3aa: CASTRTGQSFSGNTIYF
abundance: -; d_gene: -; v_gene: TRBV6-5; j_gene: TRBJ1-5; CDR3nt: TGTGCCAGCAGTTACGGGAGCAATCAGCCCCAGCATTTT; CDR3aa: CASSYGSNQPQHF
abundance: -; d_gene: -; v_gene: TRBV9; j_gene: TRBJ1-3; CDR3nt: TGTGCCAGCAGCCCCGCCTCAGTCTCTGGAAACACCATATATTTT; CDR3aa: CASSPASVSGNTIYF
abundance: -; d_gene: -; v_gene: TRBV6-1; j_gene: TRBJ2-7; CDR3nt: TGTGCCAGCAGTGAAAAAGTTACCTACGAGCAGTACTTC; CDR3aa: CASSEKVTYEQYF
abundance: -; d_gene: TRBD1; v_gene: TRBV5-4; j_gene: TRBJ2-7; CDR3nt: TGTGCCAGCAGCTCCGGACAGGGAGCCGCCGACTACGAGCAGTACTTC; CDR3aa: CASSSGQGAADYEQYF
abundance: -; d_gene: -; v_gene: TRBV6-5; j_gene: TRBJ1-1; CDR3nt: TGTGCCAGCCGCCCGGGACCGGGAAAAGAAGCTTTCTTT; CDR3aa: CASRPGPGKEAFF